The 22 T cell receptor beta chains presented below share a single source sample, sequenced in a study of blood T cell repertoires in COVID-19. Sequenced by immunoSEQ multiplex PCR; TCRdb stores in-frame clones only, minus some. Of 130,000 or so clones listed, more than 80% are singletons. Material for sequencing was peripheral blood. The receptors stem from a human donor in a cohort sampled during active COVID-19.

DNA for the CDR3: TGTGCCAGCAGCTTAGGAGGGGGCCTAACCTCCTACGAGCAGTACTTC. Translation: CASSLGGGLTSYEQYF. The V call is TRBV13, the J call TRBJ2-7; 7 positions agree with TRBD1. After removal of 0 bases from V and 0 bases from J, the junction contained 5 bases not matched to a gene. Germline V gene sequence: CDR1 PRHDT, CDR2 FYEKMQ (reference sequence). The CDR3 consists of 16 residues.

J is TRBJ1-3 and V is TRBV7-2; 9 positions agree with TRBD1. Per germline, CDR1 SGHTA and CDR2 FQGNSA. The CDR3 loop spans 17 amino acids. J lost 3 bases, V lost 4 bases, and 10 bases had no gene match. As DNA, the CDR3 is TGTGCCAGCAGCTCTTCGGGACAGGGTAGAAATGGAAACACCATATATTTT. This encodes CASSSSGQGRNGNTIYF. Using reference TRBV7-2 and TRBJ1-3 for the parts outside the CDR3, the full variable domain is GAGVSQSPSNKVTEKGKDVELRCDPISGHTALYWYRQSLGQGLEFLIYFQGNSAPDKSGLPSDRFSAERTGGSVSTLTIQRTQQEDSAVYLCASSSSGQGRNGNTIYFGEGSWLTVV.

This clone was observed once. The V and J genes are TRBV27 and TRBJ1-2, with 7 bases aligning to TRBD1. J was trimmed by 5 bases and V by 4 bases; bases with no gene match: 10. The CDR3 runs 15 residues. The V gene's germline CDR1 is MNHEY and CDR2 SMNVEV (reference sequence). The CDR3 bases are TGTGCCAGCAGTTCAAGCAGGGGACAGTTATATGGCTACACCTTC. Its protein is CASSSSRGQLYGYTF.

The chain has TRBV7-3 and TRBJ2-7; 9 nucleotides line up with TRBD1. Germline V CDR1 and CDR2: SGHTA, FQGTGA. V was clipped by 5 bases and J by 3 bases; unmatched bases: 8. The CDR3 spans 15 residues. CDR3 amino acids: CASSLTGTGYYEQYF. CDR3 in DNA: TGTGCCAGCAGCCTCACCGGGACAGGGTACTACGAGCAGTACTTC.

This chain joins TRBV14 and TRBJ1-1, with a possible D match to TRBD1 (5 bases). Trimming left V 0 bases short and J 6 bases short, with 14 bases between. CDR1 is SGHDN and CDR2 is FVKESK in the germline V gene. The CDR3 sequence is 15 residues long. The DNA for the CDR3 is TGTGCCAGCAGCCAAGATGGGACTATAGGCTCTGAAGCTTTCTTT. Its protein product is CASSQDGTIGSEAFF.

This chain connects TRBV19 to TRBJ2-2, with D possibly being TRBD1 (5 bases). This CDR3 comprises 15 residues. Germline assignment: CDR1 LNHDA and CDR2 SQIVND (reference sequence). Trimming pared 5 bases from V and 6 bases from J, leaving 16 bases between. CDR3 residues: CASSPPQGRAGELFF. The DNA of the CDR3 is TGTGCCAGTAGTCCCCCCCAGGGTAGGGCCGGGGAGCTGTTTTTT.

The rearrangement links TRBV14 to TRBJ1-1, with D perhaps matching TRBD1 (5 bases). Germline V gives CDR1 SGHDN, CDR2 FVKESK. This CDR3 spans 14 amino acids. V lost 0 bases and J lost 11, with 16 bases in between. This chain's CDR3 is CASSQERGRSTAFF. DNA of the CDR3: TGTGCCAGCAGCCAAGAAAGGGGCAGGTCTACCGCTTTCTTT.

The genes are TRBV9 and TRBJ1-2; a weak D match, TRBD1 (5 bases). CDR1 is SGDLS and CDR2 is YYNGEE in the germline V gene. The ends were cut back, 3 bases at V and 1 base at J, with 10 bases in the middle. The CDR3 loop spans 14 amino acids. The CDR3 DNA reads as TGTGCCAGCAGCGCGGGACTGAGTAACTATGGCTACACCTTC. It codes for CASSAGLSNYGYTF. Full variable domain (remainder filled in from reference TRBV9 and TRBJ1-2): DSGVTQTPKHLITATGQRVTLRCSPRSGDLSVYWYQQSLDQGLQFLIQYYNGEERAKGNILERFSAQQFPDLHSELNLSSLELGDSALYFCASSAGLSNYGYTFGSGTRLTVV.

This chain links TRBV6-2 or TRBV6-3 with TRBJ2-2, with a tentative D call TRBD1 (6 bases). V shed 4 bases and J shed 0 bases, with 9 bases lying between them. CDR3 length equals 15 residues. In germline, CDR1 is MNHEY, CDR2 SVGEGT. CDR3 in DNA: TGTGCCAGCAGTTGGGGGCCACCGAACACCGGGGAGCTGTTTTTT. As protein: CASSWGPPNTGELFF.

The V call is TRBV7-9, the J call TRBJ2-3, with 8 nucleotides matching TRBD2. CDR1 and CDR2 (germline): SEHNR, FQNEAQ (reference sequence). The J segment lost 7 bases and the V segment lost 2 bases, leaving 11 bases of the junction unmatched. The CDR3 extends over 16 amino acids. DNA for the CDR3: TGTGCCAGCAGCTTATTCGGGGGGGGCACATCGAATACGCAGTATTTT. Its protein product is CASSLFGGGTSNTQYF.

This CDR3 reads CASSLSQGQGKLFF. The CDR3 DNA is TGTGCCAGCAGCTTATCCCAGGGACAGGGAAAACTGTTTTTT. This rearrangement joins TRBV7-8 to TRBJ1-4; TRBD1 matches 9 bases. V shed 2 bases, J shed 10 bases, and the junction held 5 bases outside the gene matches. The germline gives CDR1 SGHVS, CDR2 FQNEAQ. The CDR3 is 14 amino acids.

This rearrangement joins TRBV6-5 to TRBJ2-1; 9 bases map to TRBD2. With 5 bases clipped from V and 2 bases from J, the junction kept 1 base outside the gene matches. CDR1 and CDR2 from the germline V gene are MNHEY and SVGAGI. The CDR3 length is 14 residues. The chain's CDR3 is CASSPSGTYNEQFF. In nucleotides, the CDR3 is TGTGCCAGCAGTCCTAGCGGGACCTACAATGAGCAGTTCTTC.

The chain has TRBV30 and TRBJ2-3; 10 bases line up with TRBD2. The CDR3 runs 15 residues. Germline loops: CDR1 GTSNPN, CDR2 SVGIG (reference sequence). The V and J ends lost 4 bases and 2 bases, in that order; junction bases with no gene match: 6. The CDR3 nucleotides are TGTGCCTGGACTAGCGGGGGACGTGACACAGATACGCAGTATTTT. It codes for CAWTSGGRDTDTQYF.

The chain carries TRBV7-9 and TRBJ1-2, with 10 bases fitting TRBD1. CDR1 SEHNR and CDR2 FQNEAQ come from the germline V gene (reference sequence). With 0 bases clipped from V and 8 bases from J, the junction kept 6 bases outside the gene matches. The CDR3 extends over 15 amino acids. CDR3 coding DNA: TGTGCCAGCAGCTTAGCGGGGGACAGGGGCTTCGGCTACACCTTC. Its protein is CASSLAGDRGFGYTF.

The chain carries TRBV9 and TRBJ1-3, with 7 bases aligning to TRBD1. V gave up 1 base and J gave up 7 bases; unmatched junction bases: 17. Germline CDR1 reads SGDLS; CDR2 reads YYNGEE. CDR3 length: 18 residues. CDR3 bases: TGTGCCAGCAGCGTAACCGAGACAGGGAATTACCTGCTGAACACCATATATTTT. Protein sequence: CASSVTETGNYLLNTIYF.

The gene calls are TRBV20-1 and TRBJ2-1, with TRBD2 matching over 8 bases. The CDR3 consists of 14 residues. Germline V CDR1 and CDR2: DFQATT, SNEGSKA (reference sequence). V shed 3 bases and J 4 bases; nucleotides not matched to a gene: 5. DNA for the CDR3: TGCAGTGCTAGTTTACTAGCGGTTTACAATGAGCAGTTCTTC. Its translation is CSASLLAVYNEQFF.

The J gene is TRBJ1-4, the V gene TRBV7-2; possible D gene TRBD1, 6 bases. The germline V gene has CDR1 SGHTA and CDR2 FQGNSA. Trimming left V 1 base short and J 3 bases short, with 6 bases between. The CDR3 has 14 residues. CDR3 loop: CASSLDRANEKLFF. The DNA for the CDR3 is TGTGCCAGCAGCTTAGACAGGGCTAATGAAAAACTGTTTTTT.

The J gene is TRBJ2-1, the V gene TRBV7-2; 9 bases are shared with TRBD1. Trimming took 5 bases from V and 7 from J; bases not matched to a gene: 9. The CDR3 covers 15 residues. Germline assignment: CDR1 SGHTA and CDR2 FQGNSA. The CDR3 loop is CASSLHRDRVNEQFF. The DNA of the CDR3 is TGTGCCAGCAGCCTACACCGGGACAGGGTAAATGAGCAGTTCTTC.

This chain links TRBV5-1 with TRBJ2-2; D is ambiguous. The CDR3 length is 13 residues. The V gene's germline CDR1 is SGHRS and CDR2 YFSETQ. Trimming stripped 1 base from V and 4 bases from J, with 5 bases between. For the CDR3, the DNA is TGCGCCAGCAGCTTGACGGGCACCGGGGAGCTGTTTTTT. Its protein is CASSLTGTGELFF.

The rearrangement links TRBV3-1 (or the pseudogene TRBV3-2) to TRBJ2-2, with 10 bases identical to TRBD2. The V gene end was trimmed by 0 bases and the J gene end by 10 bases; junction bases not matched to a gene: 5. This CDR3 has 15 amino acids. The V gene's germline CDR1 is LGHDT and CDR2 YNNKEL (reference sequence). CDR3 DNA sequence: TGTGCCAGCAGCCAAGAAGGAAGCGGGGGGGTGGAGCTGTTTTTT. Amino acid sequence: CASSQEGSGGVELFF.

J is TRBJ2-7 and V is TRBV7-8; D is undetermined. Germline V gives CDR1 SGHVS, CDR2 FQNEAQ. The CDR3 length is 12 residues. V lost 5 bases to trimming and J lost 6 bases, with 11 bases between them. CDR3 region: CASSITLAEQYV. In DNA, the CDR3 is TGTGCCAGCAGCATAACCCTGGCCGAGCAGTACGTC.

This clone was observed a few times. This chain uses TRBV4-3 with TRBJ1-2; 7 bases are shared with TRBD1. V gave up 0 bases and J gave up 7 bases; unmatched junction bases: 11. The CDR3 is made up of 16 amino acids. Germline V gene data show CDR1 as LGHNA and CDR2 as YSLEER. For the CDR3, the DNA is TGCGCCAGCAGCCAAGAAAGGGACAGTTGGGTTTTTGGCTACACCTTC. It codes for CASSQERDSWVFGYTF.